Listed below are T cell receptor beta chains from one sample, sequenced in a study of T cells after yellow fever vaccination. TCRdb ran MiXCR on the 5' RACE reads and lists one entry per CDR3 protein. The sample lists hundreds of thousands of distinct CDR3 sequences, over 9% occurring once. Sample: PBMCs, taken on the day of the yellow fever booster vaccination. The receptors come from a man under 40 who received the YFV17D yellow fever vaccine. Each CDR3 is given with its conserved first and last residue. A D gene is named only where the DNA matches it firmly. Size tells how often a clone was seen (once, few, many) or the class of an expanded clone, and some rows leave it out.

>TRBD1|few|TRBV4-2|TRBJ1-5
CASSQDGAGGAYQPQHF
TGTGCCAGCAGCCAAGATGGAGCAGGGGGCGCTTATCAGCCCCAGCATTTT
>TRBD2|.|TRBV6-1|TRBJ2-3
CASSPTHAQLADYRDTQYF
TGTGCCAGCAGTCCCACCCACGCCCAACTAGCGGATTATCGGGATACGCAGTATTTT
>TRBD2|.|TRBV24-1|TRBJ2-1
CATSDHGLAGDNEQFF
TGTGCCACCAGTGATCACGGACTAGCGGGGGACAATGAGCAGTTCTTC
>TRBD2|.|TRBV20-1|TRBJ2-7
CSALSGTRANEQYF
TGCAGTGCTCTTTCCGGGACTAGAGCGAACGAGCAGTACTTC
>TRBD2|few|TRBV12-3/TRBV12-4|TRBJ2-2
CASSFGLGEDGELFF
TGTGCCAGCAGTTTCGGACTAGGGGAGGACGGGGAGCTGTTTTTT
>.|.|TRBV23-1|TRBJ2-3
CASGRDEEGQGTDTQYF
TGCGCCAGCGGGAGGGACGAAGAGGGACAGGGCACAGATACGCAGTATTTT
>.|few|TRBV6-1|TRBJ2-5
CASSLSFQDAQYF
TGTGCCAGCAGCCTCTCGTTTCAAGACGCCCAGTACTTC
>.|few|TRBV5-6|TRBJ2-5
CASSFQDQETQYF
TGTGCCAGCAGCTTCCAGGACCAAGAGACCCAGTACTTC
>TRBD2|few|TRBV15|TRBJ2-1
CATSRPLAGVNREQFF
TGTGCCACCAGCAGACCCCTAGCGGGAGTTAACCGTGAGCAGTTCTTC
>.|.|TRBV6-5|TRBJ1-4
CASSYSFSGTREKLFF
TGTGCCAGCAGTTACTCGTTCTCCGGGACTCGGGAAAAACTGTTTTTT
>.|.|TRBV2|TRBJ2-5
CASSEGRSTGTQYF
TGTGCCAGCAGTGAAGGGCGGAGCACGGGGACCCAGTACTTC
>TRBD2|many|TRBV5-1|TRBJ2-7
CASSLDGTSAYEQYF
TGCGCCAGCAGCTTGGATGGGACTAGCGCCTACGAGCAGTACTTC
>.|.|TRBV7-2|TRBJ2-1
CASSPGGSNNEQFF
TGTGCCAGCAGCCCAGGCGGCAGTAACAATGAGCAGTTCTTC
>TRBD1|few|TRBV3-1|TRBJ1-1
CASSQGGQGWEAFF
TGTGCCAGCAGCCAAGGGGGACAGGGATGGGAAGCTTTCTTT
>.|few|TRBV20-1|TRBJ1-5
CSAKGHSNQPQHF
TGCAGTGCTAAAGGCCATAGCAATCAGCCCCAGCATTTT
>TRBD1|.|TRBV4-3|TRBJ2-1
CASSQQPRDRRPFF
TGCGCCAGCAGCCAGCAGCCCCGGGACAGGAGACCGTTCTTC
>.|many|TRBV7-9|TRBJ2-1
CASSSPRQVGEQFF
TGTGCCAGCAGCTCACCTCGACAGGTTGGAGAGCAGTTCTTC
>.|.|TRBV5-6|TRBJ2-3
CASSSLGLIVNTDTQYF
TGTGCCAGCAGCTCCCTCGGCCTAATAGTCAACACAGATACGCAGTATTTT
>.|many|TRBV7-9|TRBJ2-1
CASSLDGGTLEQFF
TGTGCCAGCAGCTTAGACGGCGGGACACTTGAGCAGTTCTTC
>TRBD1|many|TRBV18|TRBJ1-2
CASSEGAYGYTF
TGTGCCAGCTCAGAGGGGGCCTATGGCTACACCTTC
>TRBD2|.|TRBV7-9|TRBJ2-3
CASSSGTSSDTQYF
TGTGCCAGCAGTTCCGGGACTAGTTCAGATACGCAGTATTTT
>TRBD2|.|TRBV13|TRBJ2-3
CASSLRTSGRVDTQYF
TGTGCCAGCAGCCTGCGGACTAGCGGGAGGGTAGATACGCAGTATTTT
>TRBD1|few|TRBV7-2|TRBJ1-5
CASSSGQGRFQPQHF
TGTGCCAGCAGTTCAGGACAGGGAAGATTCCAGCCCCAGCATTTT
>TRBD2|few|TRBV7-2|TRBJ2-1
CASSWGGDYIFF
TGTGCCAGCAGCTGGGGGGGGGACTACATATTCTTC
>.|few|TRBV18|TRBJ2-1
CASSPDPRTQFF
TGTGCCAGCTCACCAGACCCTAGAACGCAGTTCTTC
>.|few|TRBV18|TRBJ2-7
CASSVTGNGAYEQYF
TGTGCCAGCTCAGTCACAGGGAATGGCGCCTACGAGCAGTACTTC
>.|few|TRBV7-9|TRBJ1-1
CASSLGQLAREAFF
TGTGCCAGCAGCTTAGGCCAGTTGGCACGGGAAGCTTTCTTT
>.|.|TRBV28|TRBJ2-7
CASSSAGWEKSYEQYF
TGTGCCAGCAGTTCCGCGGGGTGGGAGAAGTCCTACGAGCAGTACTTC
>.|.|TRBV5-1|TRBJ1-5
CASSFETGSQPQHF
TGCGCCAGCAGCTTTGAAACAGGGAGTCAGCCCCAGCATTTT
>.|many|TRBV7-9|TRBJ2-7
CASSSPTYEQYF
TGTGCCAGCAGCTCACCAACCTACGAGCAGTACTTC
>.|.|TRBV28|TRBJ1-5
CASRADRPQPQHF
TGTGCCAGCAGAGCAGACAGACCCCAGCCCCAGCATTTT
>TRBD2|few|TRBV20-1|TRBJ2-1
CSASPGAGASGLQFF
TGCAGTGCTAGTCCCGGGGCGGGAGCCTCCGGTCTGCAGTTCTTC
>.|.|TRBV25-1|TRBJ1-6
CASIDSGNSPLHF
TGTGCCAGCATAGACTCGGGGAATTCACCCCTCCACTTT
>.|.|TRBV5-4|TRBJ2-1
CASSLGPKGSYNEQFF
TGTGCCAGCAGCTTGGGACCCAAAGGCTCCTACAATGAGCAGTTCTTC
>.|few|TRBV2|TRBJ1-2
CASSEALRYGYTF
TGTGCCAGCAGTGAAGCGCTTCGGTATGGCTACACCTTC
>TRBD2|few|TRBV20-1|TRBJ2-5
CSAARGLADETQYF
TGCAGTGCAGCCCGGGGACTAGCGGACGAGACCCAGTACTTC
>.|many|TRBV6-5|TRBJ2-1
CASLGNEQFF
TGTGCCAGCTTAGGCAATGAGCAGTTCTTC
>TRBD1|few|TRBV9|TRBJ1-3
CASSGSTRQGRSGNTIYF
TGTGCCAGCAGCGGAAGTACAAGACAGGGGAGATCTGGAAACACCATATATTTT
>.|.|TRBV15|TRBJ2-1
CATSRAISSGSYNEQFF
TGTGCCACCAGCAGGGCCATCTCATCCGGGTCCTACAATGAGCAGTTCTTC
>TRBD1|.|TRBV2|TRBJ2-7
CASIWTGGNEQYF
TGTGCCAGCATCTGGACAGGAGGTAACGAGCAGTACTTC
>TRBD1|few|TRBV10-1|TRBJ1-3
CASSGSTGPGNTIYF
TGCGCCAGCAGTGGTTCGACAGGGCCTGGAAACACCATATATTTT
>.|.|TRBV7-2|TRBJ1-6
CASSPEGGVNSPLHF
TGTGCCAGCAGCCCCGAGGGGGGAGTTAATTCACCCCTCCACTTT
>TRBD1|few|TRBV7-8|TRBJ1-6
CASSLDGGGVSPLHF
TGTGCCAGCAGCTTAGACGGAGGGGGCGTTTCACCCCTCCACTTT
>TRBD2|few|TRBV20-1|TRBJ2-5
CSAISGRGGSKTQYF
TGCAGTGCTATTAGCGGGAGAGGGGGGTCTAAGACCCAGTACTTC
>.|few|TRBV5-1|TRBJ1-6
CASSLDQGESPLHF
TGCGCCAGCAGCTTGGATCAGGGTGAATCACCCCTCCACTTT